A selection of T cell receptor beta chains follows, all from one sample in a study of vaccination effects on CD4 cells after COVID-19. Their antigens remain unidentified. Measured with immunoSEQ multiplex PCR; TCRdb has only the in-frame clones, and not every one. The sample records tens of thousands of clones, roughly four fifths being singletons. This sample comprised CD4+ T cells from PBMCs cultured with a peptide pool, obtained before COVID-19 vaccination. These receptors were taken from a human donor who had a prior SARS-CoV-2 infection. The CDR3 runs from the conserved cysteine through the conserved F or W. D genes are given only for firm matches.

d_gene	v_gene	CDR3aa
-	TRBV18	CASSPPGEGGEKLFF
-	TRBV5-1	CASSLVTAQETQYF
-	TRBV10-2	CASRWAANTGELFF
-	TRBV3-1/TRBV3-2	CASSQDYRANSPLHF
TRBD2	TRBV4-2	CASSQDGAGEGTDTQYF
TRBD2	TRBV6-6	CASTLRASGYEQYF
TRBD1	TRBV6-5	CASSSTGGTQFF
-	TRBV18	CASSPTTVDSQPQHF
TRBD1	TRBV9	CASSVGTGRYRYTF
-	TRBV5-4	CASSLENSGNTIYF
-	TRBV24-1	CATSEGNYGYTF
TRBD1	TRBV7-7	CASSLGQGLGEKLFF
-	TRBV3-1/TRBV3-2	CATGQFYNSPLHF
-	TRBV3-1/TRBV3-2	CASSQERLVGDEQFF
-	TRBV30	CAWKKNSEQYF
-	TRBV9	CASSVDRAEETQYF
-	TRBV24-1	CATSEPGVGETQYF
-	TRBV6-5	CASSYLRYTEAFF
-	TRBV9	CAIPGDGFTDTQYF
TRBD2	TRBV10-1	CASSRTSGRAETQYF
TRBD2	TRBV11-3	CASSYGGSQEDTQYF
-	TRBV19	CASSPLSSLGITDTQYF
-	TRBV5-1	CASSPEPNYNEQFF
-	TRBV11-2	CASSNLGNTIYF
-	TRBV18	CASSPPTAAETQYF
TRBD1	TRBV19	CASSDRDSIRSIQYF
-	TRBV5-4	CASSRHQNTEAFF
TRBD2	TRBV5-4	CASSLGAGETYEQYF
TRBD1	TRBV2	CASNSIQGDSDGYTF
-	TRBV5-6	CASSLAGAGANVLTF
TRBD2	TRBV30	CAWSVPPRLAGSDTQYF
TRBD2	TRBV7-2	CASSTSGGTDTQYF
-	TRBV9	CASSGDVYYNEQFF
TRBD1	TRBV27	CASSPWDRGLDGELFF
-	TRBV4-2	CASSQLVGTGELFF